Below, 29 T cell receptor beta chains from the same sample are listed, as sequenced in a study of shared clonotypes between healthy human individuals. Some clones are missing from TCRdb's copy, which holds only in-frame ones; the method was immunoSEQ multiplex PCR. Of 950,000 to 1,100,000 clones listed, around four fifths are singletons. The sequenced sample was memory CD4+ T cells sorted from blood. As to subset: CD45RA-negative fraction. Every receptor here comes from a man between 18 and 29 years old in good health.

This clone was observed a few times. The V and J genes are TRBV28 and TRBJ2-7, with D possibly TRBD2 on 6 matching bases. Trimming removed 3 bases at V and 2 bases at J, with 11 bases between. Germline V lookup: CDR1 MDHEN, CDR2 SYDVKM. The CDR3 has 14 residues. The CDR3 bases are TGTGCCAGCAGTTTGCCGGGGGAACCCTACGAGCAGTACTTC. This gives the protein CASSLPGEPYEQYF. The complete variable domain, with remaining parts taken from reference TRBV28 and TRBJ2-7, reads DVKVTQSSRYLVKRTGEKVFLECVQDMDHENMFWYRQDPGLGLRLIYFSYDVKMKEKGDIPEGYSVSREKKERFSLILESASTNQTSMYLCASSLPGEPYEQYFGPGTRLTVT.

CDR3 DNA sequence: TGCAGCGTTGAATTTGGGACAAATCTAAACACTGAAGCTTTCTTT. It specifies CSVEFGTNLNTEAFF. The chain joins TRBV29-1 to TRBJ1-1; D may be TRBD1 (6 bases). Germline V lookup: CDR1 SQVTM, CDR2 ANQGSEA. The CDR3 covers 15 residues. V lost 2 bases to trimming and J lost 2 bases, with 15 bases between them.

The rearrangement joins TRBV9 to TRBJ2-7, with 12 bases aligning to TRBD2. The CDR3 runs to 16 residues. The germline V gene has CDR1 SGDLS and CDR2 YYNGEE. Trimming at V came to 5 bases and at J to 6 bases, leaving 12 bases not matched to a gene. CDR3: CASSKTSGSVRGEQYF. CDR3 bases: TGTGCCAGCAGTAAGACTAGCGGGAGCGTCAGGGGCGAGCAGTACTTC.

This clone was seen a single time. The chain carries TRBV21-1 and TRBJ2-1; TRBD2, the D gene given by the table, was not confirmed from the DNA. TRBV21-1 is a listed pseudogene. This CDR3 comprises 11 residues. The CDR3 loop is CASSKWTRAFF. The CDR3 DNA sequence: TGTGCCAGCAGCAAATGGACTAGGGCGTTCTTC.

V and J are TRBV9 and TRBJ2-1, with D possibly matching TRBD1 (5 bases). Trimming took off 4 bases at V and 8 bases at J, with 19 bases between the two ends. The CDR3 length is 15 residues. In germline, CDR1 is SGDLS, CDR2 YYNGEE. For the CDR3, the DNA is TGTGCCAGCAGCTCTCACGTGCAGGGATTGGATGAGCAGTTCTTC. It yields the protein CASSSHVQGLDEQFF. The full variable domain, with the rest looked up from reference TRBV9 and TRBJ2-1, is DSGVTQTPKHLITATGQRVTLRCSPRSGDLSVYWYQQSLDQGLQFLIQYYNGEERAKGNILERFSAQQFPDLHSELNLSSLELGDSALYFCASSSHVQGLDEQFFGPGTRLTVL.

The J gene is TRBJ2-2, the V gene TRBV5-1; TRBD1 matches 10 bases. The CDR3 runs to 16 residues. The germline V gene has CDR1 SGHRS and CDR2 YFSETQ. V trimming: 6 bases; J trimming: 6 bases; junction bases outside the gene matches: 11. CDR3 DNA: TGCGCCAGCACCCCGAATACCGGACAGGGGGCCGGGGAGCTGTTTTTT. Amino acid sequence: CASTPNTGQGAGELFF.

The gene calls are TRBV2 and TRBJ1-5, with D possibly matching TRBD1 (6 bases). V shed 6 bases and J shed 5 bases, with 8 bases lying between them. The germline CDR1 and CDR2 sequences are SNHLY and FYNNEI. This CDR3 has 12 residues. CDR3 bases: TGTGCCAGCAGAGGGGGGGATCAGCCCCAGCATTTT. Amino acids: CASRGGDQPQHF.

This chain joins TRBV11-2 and TRBJ2-1; 8 bases line up with TRBD2. CDR1 SGHAT and CDR2 FQNNGV come from the germline V gene. With V trimmed by 4 bases and J by 5 bases, 10 bases remained unmatched. The CDR3 covers 16 residues. The CDR3 spells CASSSREGRPDNEQFF. CDR3 DNA: TGTGCCAGCAGCTCCCGGGAGGGCCGGCCCGACAATGAGCAGTTCTTC.

The gene calls are TRBV30 and TRBJ1-2; D gene uncertain. V was shortened by 2 bases and J by 4 bases, with 5 bases between the two germline ends. Germline-derived CDR1 and CDR2 are GTSNPN and SVGIG (reference sequence). The CDR3 is 11 residues long. CDR3 sequence reads: CAWSTRYGYTF. As DNA, the CDR3 is TGTGCCTGGAGTACTCGCTATGGCTACACCTTC.

The chain uses TRBV19 and TRBJ2-5, with TRBD1 as a possible D gene (6 bases). With 6 bases removed from V and 0 bases from J, the gap between germline ends came to 11 bases. Germline V gives CDR1 LNHDA, CDR2 SQIVND (reference sequence). The CDR3 length is 14 residues. The CDR3 is CASRNREYQETQYF. The CDR3 nucleotides read TGTGCCAGTAGAAACAGGGAGTACCAAGAGACCCAGTACTTC.

The CDR3 DNA sequence: TGTGCCAGCAGTTTATTTGGGGACGATCAGCCCCAGCATTTT. It encodes CASSLFGDDQPQHF. The V gene is TRBV28, the J gene TRBJ1-5, with a tentative D call TRBD1 (5 bases). V dropped 1 base and J dropped 5 bases, with 9 bases sitting between them. The germline gives CDR1 MDHEN, CDR2 SYDVKM. The CDR3 has 14 amino acids.

This clone was detected a few times. The chain recombines TRBV10-1 with TRBJ1-1; D unclear. V was cut by 3 bases and J by 11 bases, with 4 bases left in between. In germline, CDR1 is WNHNN, CDR2 SYGVQD (reference sequence). The CDR3 is 9 amino acids. Here the CDR3 reads CASSEAAFF. The DNA for the CDR3 is TGCGCCAGCAGTGAAGCGGCTTTCTTT.

This clone was seen only a few times. The V and J genes are TRBV11-2 and TRBJ2-1; 9 bases are shared with TRBD2. The length of the CDR3 is 16 residues. Trimming cost V 2 bases and J 4 bases; bases outside gene matches: 6. Germline CDR1 and CDR2: SGHAT and FQNNGV. This chain's CDR3 is CASSLKAGGIYNEQFF. CDR3 nucleotides: TGTGCCAGCAGCTTAAAAGCGGGAGGTATTTACAATGAGCAGTTCTTC.

V usage is TRBV5-4 and J usage is TRBJ1-1, with D unclear. The CDR3 loop spans 12 amino acids. From germline, CDR1 is SGHNT and CDR2 YYREEE (reference sequence). Trimming left V 2 bases short and J 4 bases short, with 6 bases between. CDR3 region: CASSFDGTEAFF. CDR3 in DNA: TGTGCCAGCAGCTTCGATGGCACTGAAGCTTTCTTT. Looking up the rest from reference TRBV5-4 and TRBJ1-1 gives the full variable domain: ETGVTQSPTHLIKTRGQQVTLRCSSQSGHNTVSWYQQALGQGPQFIFQYYREEENGRGNFPPRFSGLQFPNYSSELNVNALELDDSALYLCASSFDGTEAFFGQGTRLTVV.

V and J are TRBV7-9 and TRBJ2-7; D unclear. Trimming took off 1 base at V and 6 bases at J, with 13 bases between the two ends. Germline V CDR1 and CDR2: SEHNR, FQNEAQ (reference sequence). CDR3 size: 14 residues. CDR3 residues: CASSLVGTPLEQYF. CDR3 coding DNA: TGTGCCAGCAGCTTAGTTGGCACCCCCCTCGAGCAGTACTTC.

The chain joins TRBV12-2 to TRBJ2-7; TRBD2, as called in the table, went unchecked against the DNA. TRBV12-2 is a pseudogene locus. The CDR3 extends over 11 amino acids. DNA for the CDR3: TGTGCAAGTCTGGGAGGGTACGAGCAGTACTTC. Translating gives CASLGGYEQYF.

This rearrangement joins TRBV5-6 to TRBJ2-3; the match to TRBD1 covers 8 bases. V was pared by 4 bases and J by 0 bases, with 7 bases of the junction left unmatched. Germline V gene data show CDR1 as SGHDT and CDR2 as YYEEEE. The CDR3 has 16 residues. In nucleotides, the CDR3 is TGTGCCAGCAGCCCCGACAGGGGTCCGAGCACAGATACGCAGTATTTT. It codes for CASSPDRGPSTDTQYF.

The V gene is TRBV11-2, the J gene TRBJ1-4; D unresolved. This CDR3 spans 16 amino acids. Germline-derived CDR1 and CDR2 are SGHAT and FQNNGV. With 1 base removed from V and 4 bases from J, the gap between germline ends came to 13 bases. CDR3 nucleotides: TGTGCCAGCAGCTTAGGGCGGTCAGGACGTAATGAAAAACTGTTTTTT. Residues: CASSLGRSGRNEKLFF.

On this clone: In the same sample, other DNA sequences code for this CDR3. J is TRBJ2-5 and V is TRBV2; D uncertain. The CDR3 is 12 amino acids. Between the trimmed V and J ends, which lost 4 bases and 0 bases, there was a span of 3 bases. Germline-derived CDR1 and CDR2 are SNHLY and FYNNEI. The DNA of the CDR3 is TGTGCCAGCAGTGGGGACCAAGAGACCCAGTACTTC. Translated, it gives CASSGDQETQYF.

This sequence joins TRBV5-6 and TRBJ2-1; 12 nucleotides agree with TRBD2. Per the germline V gene, CDR1 is SGHDT and CDR2 is YYEEEE. With 2 bases clipped from V and 6 bases from J, the junction kept 3 bases outside the gene matches. This CDR3 spans 15 amino acids. The CDR3: CASSLLAGGPNEQFF. The CDR3, as DNA: TGTGCCAGCAGCTTACTAGCGGGAGGACCCAATGAGCAGTTCTTC.

The chain uses TRBV27 and TRBJ1-1; D perhaps matches TRBD1 (6 bases). There are 13 residues in the CDR3. The germline V gene encodes CDR1 MNHEY and CDR2 SMNVEV (reference sequence). V was shortened by 0 bases and J by 10 bases, with 12 bases between the two germline ends. This chain's CDR3 is CASSLSISGAAFF. The CDR3 DNA reads as TGTGCCAGCAGTTTATCGATTTCAGGGGCAGCTTTCTTT.

As to this clone: Other DNA sequences within the sample encode an identical CDR3. This chain joins TRBV30 and TRBJ2-1; D is perhaps TRBD2 (6 bases). From germline, CDR1 is GTSNPN and CDR2 SVGIG (reference sequence). Trimming stripped 2 bases from V and 4 bases from J, with 15 bases between. This CDR3 has 15 amino acids. The CDR3: CAWSRASALYNEQFF. CDR3 sequence (DNA): TGTGCCTGGAGTCGGGCTAGCGCATTATACAATGAGCAGTTCTTC.

The rearrangement joins TRBV7-2 to TRBJ2-7, with 8 bases that match TRBD2. CDR3 size: 14 residues. V was pared by 0 bases and J by 7 bases, with 5 bases of the junction left unmatched. Germline loops: CDR1 SGHTA, CDR2 FQGNSA. The CDR3 region has the DNA TGTGCCAGCAGCTTAGCGAGCGGGAGCGTGGAGCAGTACTTC. Protein product: CASSLASGSVEQYF.

This rearrangement joins TRBV5-1 to TRBJ1-1, with no clear D. From germline, CDR1 is SGHRS and CDR2 YFSETQ. The germline V and J ends were trimmed by 3 bases and 4 bases, with 19 bases remaining between them. The CDR3 totals 16 residues. This chain's CDR3 is CASSSGKGDWSTEAFF. CDR3 DNA sequence: TGCGCCAGCAGCTCTGGTAAGGGCGATTGGTCCACTGAAGCTTTCTTT.

The V call is TRBV18, the J call TRBJ1-2; no clear D. This CDR3 contains 14 residues. The germline CDR1 and CDR2 sequences are KGHSH and LQKENI. Between the trimmed V and J ends, which lost 0 bases and 4 bases, there was a span of 9 bases. The CDR3 sequence is CASSPPGRLYGYTF. Here the CDR3 DNA reads TGTGCCAGCTCACCACCTGGCAGGCTCTATGGCTACACCTTC.

The rearrangement joins TRBV6-1 to TRBJ1-6; 7 bases agree with TRBD1. Trimming cost V 0 bases and J 15 bases; bases outside gene matches: 5. CDR3 length equals 13 residues. Per germline, CDR1 MNHNS and CDR2 SASEGT. The CDR3, as DNA: TGTGCCAGCAGTGAAGCGACAGGGCTGGACCTCCACTTT. Its protein product is CASSEATGLDLHF.

This clone occurred once. V usage is TRBV5-6 and J usage is TRBJ2-5; TRBD2 aligns across 9 bases. This CDR3 is 17 amino acids long. Germline CDR1 and CDR2: SGHDT and YYEEEE. The J segment lost 5 bases and the V segment lost 2 bases, leaving 13 bases of the junction unmatched. CDR3 coding DNA: TGTGCCAGCAGCTTTGCCAGAGCGGGAGGAGGAGGGGAGACCCAGTACTTC. Translating it yields CASSFARAGGGGETQYF.

The J gene is TRBJ2-5, the V gene TRBV2; 10 bases map to TRBD1. The J call may not be correct, given that the DNA end is closer to TRBJ2-7. The CDR3 is made up of 14 amino acids. Germline CDR1 and CDR2: SNHLY and FYNNEI. The CDR3 DNA reads as TGTGCCAGCAGGACAGGGGGCAGTGCCTACGAGCAGTACTTC. It yields the protein CASRTGGSAYEQYF.

The rearrangement joins TRBV11-2 to TRBJ2-1; the D gene is possibly TRBD1 (5 bases). Trimming took off 1 base at V and 12 bases at J, with 7 bases between the two ends. Germline CDR1 is SGHAT and CDR2 is FQNNGV. The CDR3 sequence is 11 residues long. The CDR3 region has the DNA TGTGCCAGCAGCTTAGCCCAGGGGCAGTTCTTC. Amino acid sequence: CASSLAQGQFF. The full variable domain, its missing parts supplied by reference TRBV11-2 and TRBJ2-1, is EAGVAQSPRYKIIEKRQSVAFWCNPISGHATLYWYQQILGQGPKLLIQFQNNGVVDDSQLPKDRFSAERLKGVDSTLKIQPAKLEDSAVYLCASSLAQGQFFGPGTRLTVL.